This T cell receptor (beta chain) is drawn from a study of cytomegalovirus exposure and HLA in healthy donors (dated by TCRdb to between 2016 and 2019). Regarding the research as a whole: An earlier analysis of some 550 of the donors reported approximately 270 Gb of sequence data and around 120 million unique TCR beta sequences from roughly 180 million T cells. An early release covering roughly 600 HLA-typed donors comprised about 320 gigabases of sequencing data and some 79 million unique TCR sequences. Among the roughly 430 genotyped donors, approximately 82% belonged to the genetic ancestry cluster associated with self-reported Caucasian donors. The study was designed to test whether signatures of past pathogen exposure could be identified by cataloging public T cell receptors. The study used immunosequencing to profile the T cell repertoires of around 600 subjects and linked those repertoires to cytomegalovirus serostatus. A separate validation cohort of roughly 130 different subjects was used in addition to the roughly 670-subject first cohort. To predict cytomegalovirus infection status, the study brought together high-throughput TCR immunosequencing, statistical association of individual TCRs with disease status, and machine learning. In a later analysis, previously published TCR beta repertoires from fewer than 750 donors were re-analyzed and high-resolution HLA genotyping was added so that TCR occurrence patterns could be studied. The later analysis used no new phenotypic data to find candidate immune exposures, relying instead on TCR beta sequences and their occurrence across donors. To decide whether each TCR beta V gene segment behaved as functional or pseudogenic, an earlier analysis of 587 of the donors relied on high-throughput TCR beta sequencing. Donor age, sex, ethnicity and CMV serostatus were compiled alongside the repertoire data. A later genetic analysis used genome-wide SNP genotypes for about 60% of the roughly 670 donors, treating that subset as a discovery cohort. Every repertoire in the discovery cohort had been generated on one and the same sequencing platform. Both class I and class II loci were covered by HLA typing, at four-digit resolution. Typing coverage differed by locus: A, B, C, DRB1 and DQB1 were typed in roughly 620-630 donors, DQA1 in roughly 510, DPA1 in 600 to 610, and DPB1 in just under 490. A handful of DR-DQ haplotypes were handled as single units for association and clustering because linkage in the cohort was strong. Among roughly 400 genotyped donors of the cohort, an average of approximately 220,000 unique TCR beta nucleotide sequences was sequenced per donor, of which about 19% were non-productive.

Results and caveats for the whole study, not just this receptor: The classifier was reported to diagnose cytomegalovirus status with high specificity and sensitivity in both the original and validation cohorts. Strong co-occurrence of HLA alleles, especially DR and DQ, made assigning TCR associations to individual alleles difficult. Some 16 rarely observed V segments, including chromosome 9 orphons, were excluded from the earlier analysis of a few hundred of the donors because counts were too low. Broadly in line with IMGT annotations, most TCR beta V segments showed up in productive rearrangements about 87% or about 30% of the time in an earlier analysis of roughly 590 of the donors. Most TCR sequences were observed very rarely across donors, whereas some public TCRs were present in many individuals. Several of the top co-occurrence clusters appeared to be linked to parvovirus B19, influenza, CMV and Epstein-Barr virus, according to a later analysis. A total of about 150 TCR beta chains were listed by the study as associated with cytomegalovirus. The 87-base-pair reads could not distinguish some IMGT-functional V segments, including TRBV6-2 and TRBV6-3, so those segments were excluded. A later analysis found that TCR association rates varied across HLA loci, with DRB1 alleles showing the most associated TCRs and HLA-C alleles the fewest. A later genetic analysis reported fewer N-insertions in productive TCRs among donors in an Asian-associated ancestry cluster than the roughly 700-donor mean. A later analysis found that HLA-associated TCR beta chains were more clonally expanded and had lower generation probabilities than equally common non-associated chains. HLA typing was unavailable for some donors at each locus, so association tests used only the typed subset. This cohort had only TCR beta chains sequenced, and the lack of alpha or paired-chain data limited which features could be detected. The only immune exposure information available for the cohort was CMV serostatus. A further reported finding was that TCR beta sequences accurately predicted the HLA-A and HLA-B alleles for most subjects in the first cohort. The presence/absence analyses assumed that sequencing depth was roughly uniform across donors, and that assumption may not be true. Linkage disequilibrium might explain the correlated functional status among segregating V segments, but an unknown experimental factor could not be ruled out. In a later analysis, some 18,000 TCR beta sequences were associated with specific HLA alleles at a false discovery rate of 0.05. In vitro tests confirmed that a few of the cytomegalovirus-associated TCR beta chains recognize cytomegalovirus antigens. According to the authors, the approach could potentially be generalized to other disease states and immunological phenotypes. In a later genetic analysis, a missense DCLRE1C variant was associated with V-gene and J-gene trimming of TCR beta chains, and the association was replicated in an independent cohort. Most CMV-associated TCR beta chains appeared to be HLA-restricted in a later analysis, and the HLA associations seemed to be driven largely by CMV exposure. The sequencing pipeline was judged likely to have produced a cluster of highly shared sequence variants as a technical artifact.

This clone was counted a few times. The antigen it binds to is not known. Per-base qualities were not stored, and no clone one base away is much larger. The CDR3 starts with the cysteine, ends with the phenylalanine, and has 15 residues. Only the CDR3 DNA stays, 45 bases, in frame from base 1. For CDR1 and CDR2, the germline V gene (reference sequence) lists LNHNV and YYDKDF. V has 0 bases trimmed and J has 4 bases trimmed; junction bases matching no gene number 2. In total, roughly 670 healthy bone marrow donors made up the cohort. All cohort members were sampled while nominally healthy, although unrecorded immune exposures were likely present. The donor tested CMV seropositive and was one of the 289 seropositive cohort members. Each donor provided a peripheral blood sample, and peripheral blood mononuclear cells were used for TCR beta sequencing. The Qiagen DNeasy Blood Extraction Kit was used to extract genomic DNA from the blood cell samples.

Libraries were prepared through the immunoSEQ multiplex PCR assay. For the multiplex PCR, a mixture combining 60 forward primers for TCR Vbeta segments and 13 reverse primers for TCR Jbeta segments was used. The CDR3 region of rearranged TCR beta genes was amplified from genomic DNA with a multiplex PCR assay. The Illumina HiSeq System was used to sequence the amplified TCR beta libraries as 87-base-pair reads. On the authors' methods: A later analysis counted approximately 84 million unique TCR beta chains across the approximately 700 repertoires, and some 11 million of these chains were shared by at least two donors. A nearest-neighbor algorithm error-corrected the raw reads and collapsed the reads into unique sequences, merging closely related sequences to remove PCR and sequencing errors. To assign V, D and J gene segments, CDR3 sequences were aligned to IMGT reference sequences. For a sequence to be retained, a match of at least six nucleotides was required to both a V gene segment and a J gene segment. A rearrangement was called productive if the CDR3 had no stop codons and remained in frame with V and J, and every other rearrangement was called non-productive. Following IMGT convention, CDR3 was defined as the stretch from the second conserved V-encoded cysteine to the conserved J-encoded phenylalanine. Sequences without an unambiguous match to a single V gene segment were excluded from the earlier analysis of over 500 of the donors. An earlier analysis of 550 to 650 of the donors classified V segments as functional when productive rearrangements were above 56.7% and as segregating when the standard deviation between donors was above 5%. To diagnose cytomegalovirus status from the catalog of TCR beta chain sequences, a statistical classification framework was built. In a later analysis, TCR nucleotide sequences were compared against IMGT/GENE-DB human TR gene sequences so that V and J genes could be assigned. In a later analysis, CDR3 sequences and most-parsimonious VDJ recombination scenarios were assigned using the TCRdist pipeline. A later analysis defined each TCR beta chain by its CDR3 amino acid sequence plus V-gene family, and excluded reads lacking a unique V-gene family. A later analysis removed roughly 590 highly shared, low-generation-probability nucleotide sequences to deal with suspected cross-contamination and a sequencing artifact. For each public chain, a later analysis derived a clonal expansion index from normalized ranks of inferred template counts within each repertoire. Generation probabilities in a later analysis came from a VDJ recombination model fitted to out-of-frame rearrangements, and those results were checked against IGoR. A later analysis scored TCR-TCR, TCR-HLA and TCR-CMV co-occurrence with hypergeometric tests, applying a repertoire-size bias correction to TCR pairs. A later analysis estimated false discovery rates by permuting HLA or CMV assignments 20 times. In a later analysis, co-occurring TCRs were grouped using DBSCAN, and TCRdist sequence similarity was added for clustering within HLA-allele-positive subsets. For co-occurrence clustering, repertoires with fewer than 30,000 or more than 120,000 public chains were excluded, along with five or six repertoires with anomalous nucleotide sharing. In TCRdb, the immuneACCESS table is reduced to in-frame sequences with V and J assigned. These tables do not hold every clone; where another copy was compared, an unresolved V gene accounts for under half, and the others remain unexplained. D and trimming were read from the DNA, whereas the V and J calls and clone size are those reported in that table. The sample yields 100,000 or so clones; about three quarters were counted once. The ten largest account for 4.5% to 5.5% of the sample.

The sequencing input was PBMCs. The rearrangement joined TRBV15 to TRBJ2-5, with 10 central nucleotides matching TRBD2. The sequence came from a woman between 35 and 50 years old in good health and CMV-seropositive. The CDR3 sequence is CATSRDRTSGETQYF. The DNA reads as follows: TGTGCCACCAGCAGAGATCGGACTAGCGGAGAGACCCAGTACTTC. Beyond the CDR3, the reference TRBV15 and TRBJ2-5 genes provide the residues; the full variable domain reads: DAMVIQNPRYQVTQFGKPVTLSCSQTLNHNVMYWYQQKSSQAPKLLFHYYDKDFNNEADTPDNFQSRRPNTSFCFLDIRSPGLGDTAMYLCATSRDRTSGETQYFGPGTRLLVL.